Following are 21 T cell receptor beta chains from one sample sequenced in a study of a mutant IDH1 vaccine in newly diagnosed glioma. Their specific antigens are unknown. As for time point: week 47, end of study. It was 300 ug of mutant IDH1 20-mer peptide that made up each vaccine dose, given with topical imiquimod. Clones were read by immunoSEQ multiplex PCR, and TCRdb kept only the in-frame ones, dropping some. The profile shows approximately 22,000 clones, around 80% of them singletons. Sequences were derived from PBMCs, sampled from a glioma patient whose treatment included an IDH1 peptide vaccine. The receptors were sampled from a man aged 35-49 years with glioma. Some clones in this sample may be carry-over from other donors' samples.

The V gene is TRBV6-1, the J gene TRBJ1-2; maybe TRBD1 (5 bases). Deletions cut 5 bases from V and 2 bases from J, with 12 bases between. From germline, CDR1 is MNHNS and CDR2 SASEGT. The CDR3 loop spans 14 amino acids. CDR3 nucleotides: TGTGCCAGCAGTCCCCCTTGGGACAACTATGGCTACACCTTC. Its protein is CASSPPWDNYGYTF.

The CDR3 loop reads CAISERPNSNQPQHF. In DNA, the CDR3 is TGTGCCATCAGTGAGAGGCCTAATAGCAATCAGCCCCAGCATTTT. J is TRBJ1-5 and V is TRBV10-3; D unresolved. Germline lookup yields CDR1 ENHRY and CDR2 SYGVKD. This CDR3 region has 15 residues. V gave up 2 bases and J gave up 0 bases, with 8 bases separating them.

Points on this clone: Germline and junction disagree at one end, which may indicate a read error. Here the CDR3 reads CVSILNTGELFF. DNA of the CDR3: TGTGTCAGCATACTGAACACCGGGGAGCTGTTTTTT. This chain connects TRBV5-4 to TRBJ2-2; D gene ambiguous. The CDR3 length is 12 residues. Germline loops: CDR1 SGHNT, CDR2 YYREEE (reference sequence).

This chain connects TRBV6-6 to TRBJ1-4, with a weak D call TRBD1 (5 bases). Per germline, CDR1 MNHNY and CDR2 SVGAGI (reference sequence). This CDR3 is 16 amino acids long. Trimming left V 0 bases short and J 7 bases short, with 15 bases between. CDR3 nucleotides: TGTGCCAGCAGTTACTCTGGGGAGGGGCGGGGTGAAAAACTGTTTTTT. Residues: CASSYSGEGRGEKLFF.

J is TRBJ1-6 and V is TRBV7-2, with D possibly being TRBD1 (5 bases). Trimming took 2 bases from V and 7 from J, leaving 12 bases between them. CDR3 size: 15 residues. From germline, CDR1 is SGHTA and CDR2 FQGNSA. The CDR3 bases are TGTGCCAGCAGCTTACAGGGTTCGAACAATTCACCCCTCCACTTT. Translated: CASSLQGSNNSPLHF.

This chain joins TRBV4-3 and TRBJ1-1; no clear D. The CDR3 length is 15 residues. Per germline, CDR1 LGHNA and CDR2 YSLEER. Trimming cost V 0 bases and J 3 bases, with 11 bases left between them. The CDR3 reads CASSQEPSRYTEAFF. The CDR3, as DNA: TGCGCCAGCAGCCAAGAGCCTTCCAGATACACTGAAGCTTTCTTT.

The V call is TRBV11-2, the J call TRBJ2-1; 11 bases are shared with TRBD2. Germline values: CDR1 SGHAT, CDR2 FQNNGV. Trimming at V came to 4 bases and at J to 9 bases, leaving 8 bases not matched to a gene. The CDR3 sequence is 15 residues long. The CDR3 sequence is CASSWTSGPQSEQFF. The CDR3 DNA follows: TGTGCCAGCAGCTGGACTAGCGGGCCGCAGAGTGAGCAGTTCTTC.

This clone was seen more than once but under ten times. DNA of the CDR3: TGCGCCAGCAGCTTGGGGGCGGACAATCAGCCCCAGCATTTT. Translation gives CASSLGADNQPQHF. The chain uses TRBV5-1 and TRBJ1-5; D gene uncertain. This CDR3 has 14 residues. The V gene lost 0 bases and the J gene lost 3 bases, with 7 bases spanning the gap. The V gene's germline CDR1 is SGHRS and CDR2 YFSETQ. The full variable domain, rest sourced from reference TRBV5-1 and TRBJ1-5, is KAGVTQTPRYLIKTRGQQVTLSCSPISGHRSVSWYQQTPGQGLQFLFEYFSETQRNKGNFPGRFSGRQFSNSRSEMNVSTLELGDSALYLCASSLGADNQPQHFGDGTRLSIL.

The chain combines TRBV7-2 with TRBJ1-1, with TRBD1 as a possible D gene (5 bases). CDR1 SGHTA and CDR2 FQGNSA come from the germline V gene. Between the trimmed V and J ends, which lost 4 bases and 0 bases, there was a span of 12 bases. The length of the CDR3 is 15 residues. In DNA form, the CDR3 reads TGTGCCAGCAGCTACCGGACACGGATGAACACTGAAGCTTTCTTT. It yields the protein CASSYRTRMNTEAFF.

This clone was recorded a few times. The V call is TRBV5-1, the J call TRBJ2-2; possible D gene TRBD1, 6 bases. V was shortened by 4 bases and J by 1 base, with 14 bases between the two germline ends. The germline V gene has CDR1 SGHRS and CDR2 YFSETQ. The CDR3 is 16 amino acids. The CDR3 sequence is CASSTEGGLNTGELFF. CDR3 coding DNA: TGCGCCAGCAGCACGGAAGGGGGATTGAACACCGGGGAGCTGTTTTTT.

The V call is TRBV6-1, the J call TRBJ2-6, with no clear D. The germline V gene has CDR1 MNHNS and CDR2 SASEGT. There are 16 residues in the CDR3. V lost 1 base, J lost 0 bases, and 7 bases lay in between. The CDR3 coding sequence is TGTGCCAGCAGTGAAGTCGCAGCCTCTGGGGCCAACGTCCTGACTTTC. Protein sequence: CASSEVAASGANVLTF.

The chain joins TRBV6-5 to TRBJ1-4; perhaps TRBD1 as D (5 bases). The germline CDR1 and CDR2 sequences are MNHEY and SVGAGI. Trimming pared 3 bases from V and 4 bases from J, leaving 12 bases between. The CDR3 runs 15 residues. CDR3: CASSYRGRINEKLFF. For the CDR3, the DNA is TGTGCCAGCAGTTATCGGGGGAGGATTAATGAAAAACTGTTTTTT.

The rearrangement links TRBV6-5 to TRBJ1-5; possible D gene TRBD1, 6 bases. The CDR3 covers 16 residues. V dropped 0 bases and J dropped 5 bases, with 14 bases sitting between them. Germline V lookup: CDR1 MNHEY, CDR2 SVGAGI. The CDR3 loop is CASSYSSRGGYQPQHF. The CDR3 DNA is TGTGCCAGCAGTTACTCCTCCAGGGGTGGATATCAGCCCCAGCATTTT.

This rearrangement joins TRBV6-1 to TRBJ1-6, with D possibly matching TRBD1 (5 bases). This CDR3 region has 15 residues. The germline V gene encodes CDR1 MNHNS and CDR2 SASEGT. The ends were cut back, 8 bases at V and 2 bases at J, with 13 bases in the middle. CDR3 loop: CASFGTRPYNSPLHF. DNA for the CDR3: TGTGCCAGCTTTGGGACTCGACCCTATAATTCACCCCTCCACTTT.

J is TRBJ2-7 and V is TRBV19; unclear D gene. The CDR3 is 14 amino acids. CDR1 and CDR2 from the germline V gene are LNHDA and SQIVND (reference sequence). The ends were cut back, 4 bases at V and 6 bases at J, with 16 bases in the middle. The CDR3 is CASSTFDPPGEQYF. CDR3 nucleotides: TGTGCCAGTAGTACCTTCGATCCTCCGGGCGAGCAGTACTTC.

V usage is TRBV29-1 and J usage is TRBJ1-2, with a possible D match to TRBD1 (5 bases). CDR1 SQVTM and CDR2 ANQGSEA come from the germline V gene. Trimming took 6 bases from V and 13 from J, leaving 21 bases between them. There are 12 residues in the CDR3. The CDR3 DNA reads TGCAGCGTGGTATCATCGGGACGAGCAAGCACCTTC. As protein: CSVVSSGRASTF.

The chain carries TRBV5-4 and TRBJ1-5; D unresolved. V lost 0 bases, J lost 3 bases, and 10 bases lay in between. This CDR3 region has 15 residues. CDR1 and CDR2 (germline): SGHNT, YYREEE (reference sequence). CDR3 sequence reads: CASSLGGGTNQPQHF. DNA of the CDR3: TGTGCCAGCAGCTTGGGGGGAGGCACCAATCAGCCCCAGCATTTT.

This chain uses TRBV20-1 with TRBJ2-3; D gene ambiguous. The CDR3 length is 11 residues. V was cut by 5 bases and J by 4 bases, with 7 bases left in between. Germline V gene sequence: CDR1 DFQATT, CDR2 SNEGSKA (reference sequence). This CDR3 reads CSARIPDTQYF. The CDR3 DNA follows: TGCAGTGCTCGGATCCCAGATACGCAGTATTTT.

This chain joins TRBV19 and TRBJ1-5; D unclear. The CDR3 sequence is 13 residues long. V shed 6 bases and J shed 3 bases, with 9 bases lying between them. Germline V CDR1 and CDR2: LNHDA, SQIVND (reference sequence). CDR3 DNA sequence: TGTGCCAGTAGGGGCAGTGTCAATCAGCCCCAGCATTTT. Translating gives CASRGSVNQPQHF.

This clone has a single count. The rearrangement joins TRBV7-9 to TRBJ2-2; D remains unclear. The CDR3 totals 15 residues. CDR1 SEHNR and CDR2 FQNEAQ come from the germline V gene (reference sequence). Trimming removed 6 bases at V and 6 bases at J, with 17 bases between. CDR3 coding DNA: TGTGCCAGCAGTATACTTTTGGGTTTCGCCGGGGAGCTGTTTTTT. Amino acids: CASSILLGFAGELFF.

This rearrangement joins TRBV5-4 to TRBJ2-2, with 9 bases lining up with TRBD1. V lost 2 bases, J lost 1 base, and 3 bases stayed unmatched. The length of the CDR3 is 16 residues. CDR1 is SGHNT and CDR2 is YYREEE in the germline V gene (reference sequence). CDR3 coding DNA: TGTGCCAGCAGCTTCACAGGGGGCTGGAACACCGGGGAGCTGTTTTTT. This codes for CASSFTGGWNTGELFF.